This TCR beta chain was found in a study of shared clonotypes between healthy human individuals. This clone was counted many times. The CDR3 has 17 amino acids. Germline CDR1 and CDR2: SQVTM and ANQGSEA. V shed 1 base, J shed 3 bases, and the junction held 8 bases outside the gene matches. Measured with immunoSEQ multiplex PCR; TCRdb has only the in-frame clones, and not every one. The sample yields more than 400,000 clones, approximately 78% seen once. The chain is built from TRBV29-1 and TRBJ2-1, with 11 bases that match TRBD2. The sequence was collected from a woman in her thirties or forties in good health. Some clones in this sample may be carry-over from other donors' samples. Sequencing input: PBMCs. In DNA, the CDR3 is TGCAGCGTTGAAGGGTTCGCAGGGACTAGCGGCTACAATGAGCAGTTCTTC. Protein sequence: CSVEGFAGTSGYNEQFF.